These 23 T cell receptor beta chains share one sample of origin, sequenced in a study of CD8 T cells in ankylosing spondylitis. Notes on the study in general: Roughly eight highly homologous variants made up a TCR beta motif that seemed to typify ankylosing spondylitis blood.

These TCRs are of unknown antigen specificity. TCRdb redid the calling of the 5' RACE reads with MiXCR, one entry per CDR3 protein. Of about 540,000 distinct CDR3 sequences in the sample, 9.5% to 15% are singletons; the top ten hold approximately 6.2%. The sample was blood, either unsorted or a sorted T cell fraction (not recorded which). These receptor sequences come from a male donor with ankylosing spondylitis.

This clonotype was counted at least ten times. V and J are TRBV20-1 and TRBJ2-5; D is possibly TRBD1 (6 bases). Trimming pared 0 bases from V and 1 base from J, leaving 12 bases between. The CDR3 contains 15 residues. The germline gives CDR1 DFQATT, CDR2 SNEGSKA (reference sequence). CDR3 sequence reads: CSARDGTTFQETQYF. For the CDR3, the DNA is TGCAGTGCTAGAGACGGGACAACCTTCCAAGAGACCCAGTACTTC.

The J gene is TRBJ2-1, the V gene TRBV2; 10 bases align to TRBD2. CDR1 and CDR2 from the germline V gene are SNHLY and FYNNEI. J gave up 12 bases and V 6 bases, and 14 bases lay outside the gene matches. The CDR3 runs to 15 residues. CDR3 coding DNA: TGTGCCAGCAGCCGACTAGCGGGCCTACCCCCGGTGCAGTTCTTC. This gives the protein CASSRLAGLPPVQFF.

This clonotype appeared a few times. This rearrangement joins TRBV29-1 to TRBJ2-3; 9 bases line up with TRBD2. Trimming took 6 bases from V and 4 from J; bases not matched to a gene: 8. The germline gives CDR1 SQVTM, CDR2 ANQGSEA. There are 14 residues in the CDR3. Here the CDR3 reads CSVHSGRTADTQYF. For the CDR3, the DNA is TGCAGCGTACATAGCGGGAGAACCGCAGATACGCAGTATTTT.

This clonotype was seen only a few times. The CDR3 nucleotides read TGTGCCAGCAGCCAAGGGACACAGGGGTATGGCTACACCTTC. Amino acids: CASSQGTQGYGYTF. V gene TRBV3-1 combines with J gene TRBJ1-2; 7 bases are a match to TRBD1. CDR1 and CDR2 (germline): LGHDT, YNNKEL (reference sequence). The V gene end was trimmed by 1 base and the J gene end by 5 bases; junction bases not matched to a gene: 4. The CDR3 spans 14 residues.

This clonotype was recorded many times. V is TRBV4-2 and J is TRBJ1-1, with a possible D match to TRBD1 (6 bases). Trimming removed 4 bases at V and 11 bases at J, with 17 bases between. Germline CDR1 LGHNA, CDR2 YNFKEQ. The CDR3 runs to 13 residues. The CDR3 DNA follows: TGTGCCAGCAGCCCTATACAGGGAGATAGGGCTTTCTTT. Residues: CASSPIQGDRAFF.

This sequence joins TRBV3-1 and TRBJ2-3; 10 nucleotides agree with TRBD2. V was clipped by 5 bases and J by 3 bases; unmatched bases: 8. This CDR3 contains 16 residues. The germline CDR1 and CDR2 sequences are LGHDT and YNNKEL (reference sequence). CDR3 nucleotide sequence: TGTGCCAGCAGCACCAAGGCTAGCGGGAGAACAGATACGCAGTATTTT. It codes for CASSTKASGRTDTQYF.

This clonotype appeared many times. The chain uses TRBV24-1 and TRBJ2-1; 10 bases fit TRBD2. In germline, CDR1 is KGHDR, CDR2 SFDVKD. After removal of 4 bases from V and 7 bases from J, the junction contained 12 bases not matched to a gene. The CDR3 has 17 residues. The CDR3, as DNA: TGTGCCACCAGTGACTCCACAGCGGGAGGGCCCGTGAATGAGCAGTTCTTC. Its protein is CATSDSTAGGPVNEQFF.

At least ten counts were recorded for this clonotype. The genes are TRBV27 and TRBJ2-3, with D unresolved. This CDR3 has 13 amino acids. V gave up 5 bases and J gave up 11 bases, with 17 bases separating them. The germline gives CDR1 MNHEY, CDR2 SMNVEV (reference sequence). The CDR3 sequence: CASSPPGNRRQYF. The CDR3 region has the DNA TGTGCCAGCAGTCCCCCCGGTAACCGCCGGCAGTATTTT.

The chain uses TRBV12-3 or TRBV12-4 and TRBJ2-2, with D perhaps being TRBD1 or TRBD2 (5 bases each). The CDR3 is 14 residues long. V lost 3 bases and J 6 bases, leaving 11 bases between the germline ends. CDR3 DNA: TGTGCCAGCAGTTTTTGGGACCAAGCCGGGGAGCTGTTTTTT. This sequence encodes CASSFWDQAGELFF.

This chain connects TRBV21-1 to TRBJ1-6; the D call of TRBD1 is as the table states it, not checked on the DNA. TRBV21-1 is designated a pseudogene. The CDR3 runs 18 residues. DNA for the CDR3: TGTGCCAGCATCCCTAATGGACAGGGCTCCTCCTATAATTCACCCCTCCACTTT. Its protein product is CASIPNGQGSSYNSPLHF.

The chain combines TRBV11-2 with TRBJ1-2; maybe TRBD1 (6 bases). The CDR3 contains 15 residues. Germline CDR1 is SGHAT and CDR2 is FQNNGV. The ends were cut back, 2 bases at V and 4 bases at J, with 14 bases in the middle. CDR3 loop: CASSLSQGPSYGYTF. The CDR3, as DNA: TGTGCCAGCAGCTTATCGCAGGGGCCCAGCTATGGCTACACCTTC.

The rearrangement joins TRBV20-1 to TRBJ2-1; TRBD2 matches 14 bases. From germline, CDR1 is DFQATT and CDR2 SNEGSKA (reference sequence). V was pared by 1 base and J by 10 bases, with 9 bases of the junction left unmatched. CDR3 length: 16 residues. The CDR3 DNA reads TGCAGTGCTAGAGGCGCGGGACTAGCGGGAGATGGCGAGCAGTTCTTC. It specifies CSARGAGLAGDGEQFF.

This clonotype was seen a few times. V usage is TRBV29-1 and J usage is TRBJ1-2, with 9 bases fitting TRBD1. This CDR3 is built from 16 residues. J was trimmed by 4 bases and V by 4 bases; bases with no gene match: 13. Germline CDR1 SQVTM, CDR2 ANQGSEA. The CDR3 region is CSVGGTPGQGTYGYTF. CDR3 coding DNA: TGCAGCGTTGGGGGGACGCCGGGACAGGGCACCTATGGCTACACCTTC. Full variable domain (rest looked up from reference TRBV29-1 and TRBJ1-2): SAVISQKPSRDICQRGTSLTIQCQVDSQVTMMFWYRQQPGQSLTLIATANQGSEATYESGFVIDKFPISRPNLTFSTLTVSNMSPEDSSIYLCSVGGTPGQGTYGYTFGSGTRLTVV.

This sequence joins TRBV5-1 and TRBJ2-2; 12 bases align to TRBD1. The junction had 8 bases not matched to a gene; V was cut back by 4 bases and J by 4 bases. Germline lookup yields CDR1 SGHRS and CDR2 YFSETQ. The CDR3 is 17 amino acids. The chain's CDR3 is CASSTGQGARSTGELFF. CDR3 nucleotide sequence: TGCGCCAGCAGCACGGGACAGGGGGCGCGTAGCACCGGGGAGCTGTTTTTT.

This clonotype has at least ten counts. This chain links TRBV20-1 with TRBJ2-5, with 7 bases lining up with TRBD2. Germline assignment: CDR1 DFQATT and CDR2 SNEGSKA (reference sequence). V lost 6 bases, J lost 4 bases, and 11 bases stayed unmatched. The CDR3 covers 14 residues. CDR3 nucleotides: TGCAGTGCCCAAGGGTTGGGGAGGGTAGAGACCCAGTACTTC. It encodes CSAQGLGRVETQYF.

This clonotype occurred many times. The chain uses TRBV27 and TRBJ2-4; no reliable D call. Trimming took off 6 bases at V and 0 bases at J, with 12 bases between the two ends. The CDR3 sequence is 15 residues long. Germline CDR1 is MNHEY and CDR2 is SMNVEV (reference sequence). The CDR3 DNA is TGTGCCAGCAGCCCAGGACCGCTAGCCAAAAACATTCAGTACTTC. This encodes CASSPGPLAKNIQYF.

This clonotype has more than one count but fewer than ten. The chain joins TRBV29-1 to TRBJ1-2, with 8 bases that match TRBD1. Germline values: CDR1 SQVTM, CDR2 ANQGSEA. Trimming cost V 4 bases and J 7 bases; bases outside gene matches: 2. The CDR3 totals 11 residues. The CDR3 sequence is CSVGTGGGYTF. The CDR3 nucleotides read TGCAGCGTTGGTACAGGGGGTGGCTACACCTTC.

This clonotype has only a few counts. J is TRBJ2-3 and V is TRBV7-2; the D gene is possibly TRBD2 (6 bases). The CDR3 has 16 amino acids. The ends were cut back, 1 base at V and 2 bases at J, with 13 bases in the middle. Germline values: CDR1 SGHTA, CDR2 FQGNSA. CDR3 DNA sequence: TGTGCCAGCAGCTTAGGAACGGGAGAGGACACAGATACGCAGTATTTT. This gives the protein CASSLGTGEDTDTQYF.

This clonotype was recorded a few times. V and J are TRBV24-1 and TRBJ2-1, with 7 bases identical to TRBD2. The germline CDR1 and CDR2 sequences are KGHDR and SFDVKD. The CDR3 contains 13 residues. The J segment lost 11 bases and the V segment lost 2 bases, leaving 5 bases of the junction unmatched. Here the CDR3 DNA reads TGTGCCACCAGTGATTCCACTAGCGTAAAGCAGTTCTTC. It yields the protein CATSDSTSVKQFF.

In its sample, this clonotype was seen a few times. The V call is TRBV2, the J call TRBJ2-1, with TRBD1 matching over 7 bases. CDR1 is SNHLY and CDR2 is FYNNEI in the germline V gene. J lost 8 bases, V lost 6 bases, and 10 bases had no gene match. The CDR3 extends over 14 amino acids. The CDR3 sequence is CASSLSTGLDEQFF. CDR3 in DNA: TGTGCCAGCAGCTTATCGACAGGGCTGGATGAGCAGTTCTTC.

V gene TRBV20-1 combines with J gene TRBJ2-3, with TRBD2 identical over 7 bases. The CDR3 runs 13 residues. Trimming took 6 bases from V and 5 from J; bases not matched to a gene: 8. Germline V gene sequence: CDR1 DFQATT, CDR2 SNEGSKA (reference sequence). The CDR3 protein is CSAVAGVIDTQYF. The CDR3 DNA reads TGCAGTGCAGTCGCGGGGGTGATAGATACGCAGTATTTT.

This clonotype was recorded many times. This chain links TRBV5-1 with TRBJ2-7, with D unresolved. The CDR3 has 13 amino acids. V was trimmed by 4 bases and J by 3 bases, leaving 11 bases between them. CDR1 is SGHRS and CDR2 is YFSETQ in the germline V gene. The CDR3 sequence is CASSQDGYYEQYF. The CDR3 DNA is TGCGCCAGCAGCCAGGACGGATACTACGAGCAGTACTTC.

CDR3 nucleotide sequence: TGTGCCAGCACTCGAGGGTTAGCGGGCACAGATACGCAGTATTTT. Translating gives CASTRGLAGTDTQYF. J is TRBJ2-3 and V is TRBV7-2, with D possibly TRBD2 on 6 matching bases. CDR1 and CDR2 from the germline V gene are SGHTA and FQGNSA. The CDR3 is 15 residues long. Trimming stripped 7 bases from V and 1 base from J, with 15 bases between. Full variable domain (outside the CDR3, taken from reference TRBV7-2 and TRBJ2-3): GAGVSQSPSNKVTEKGKDVELRCDPISGHTALYWYRQSLGQGLEFLIYFQGNSAPDKSGLPSDRFSAERTGGSVSTLTIQRTQQEDSAVYLCASTRGLAGTDTQYFGPGTRLTVL.